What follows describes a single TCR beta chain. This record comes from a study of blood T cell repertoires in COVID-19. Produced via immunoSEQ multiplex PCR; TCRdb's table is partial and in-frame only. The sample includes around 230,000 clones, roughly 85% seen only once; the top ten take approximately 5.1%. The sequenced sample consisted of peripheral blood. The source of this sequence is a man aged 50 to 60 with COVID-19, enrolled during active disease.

CDR3 residues: CASSQDSHQPQHF. CDR3 nucleotide sequence: TGTGCCAGCAGCCAAGATAGTCACCAGCCCCAGCATTTT. The chain links TRBV3-1 (or the pseudogene TRBV3-2) to TRBJ1-5; no definite D call. The CDR3 totals 13 residues. V was pared by 0 bases and J by 7 bases, with 7 bases between. The germline gives CDR1 LGHDT, CDR2 YNNKEL (reference sequence).